This T cell receptor (beta chain) was sequenced in a study of OX40 agonist ivuxolimab in advanced cancers. Regarding the study as a whole: CD8+ T cells showed, on average, more clonal expansion than CD4+ cells. Expanded peripheral T cells had an undetermined antigen specificity.

Per the germline V gene, CDR1 is SGHVS and CDR2 is FNYEAQ. The junction had 7 bases not matched to a gene; V was cut back by 4 bases and J by 0 bases. The CDR3 runs to 17 residues. Details on this clone: Its target is not known.

Here immunoSEQ multiplex PCR was the method, and the copy in TCRdb shows in-frame clones only, minus some. The sample includes about 24,000 clones, around 73% of them seen just once. The sample consisted of CD4+ or CD8+ T cells sorted from blood, taken in a trial of the OX40 agonist ivuxolimab. This TCR was recovered from an adult with an advanced solid tumor such as melanoma, head and neck, liver or kidney cancer. This chain joins TRBV7-6 and TRBJ1-3; 9 bases line up with TRBD1. CDR3 bases: TGTGCCAGCAGCTACGACAGGGGGGAATACTCTGGAAACACCATATATTTT. Its protein product is CASSYDRGEYSGNTIYF. Drawing the rest from reference TRBV7-6 and TRBJ1-3, the complete variable domain is GAGVSQSPRYKVTKRGQDVALRCDPISGHVSLYWYRQALGQGPEFLTYFNYEAQQDKSGLPNDRFSAERPEGSISTLTIQRTEQRDSAMYRCASSYDRGEYSGNTIYFGEGSWLTVV.